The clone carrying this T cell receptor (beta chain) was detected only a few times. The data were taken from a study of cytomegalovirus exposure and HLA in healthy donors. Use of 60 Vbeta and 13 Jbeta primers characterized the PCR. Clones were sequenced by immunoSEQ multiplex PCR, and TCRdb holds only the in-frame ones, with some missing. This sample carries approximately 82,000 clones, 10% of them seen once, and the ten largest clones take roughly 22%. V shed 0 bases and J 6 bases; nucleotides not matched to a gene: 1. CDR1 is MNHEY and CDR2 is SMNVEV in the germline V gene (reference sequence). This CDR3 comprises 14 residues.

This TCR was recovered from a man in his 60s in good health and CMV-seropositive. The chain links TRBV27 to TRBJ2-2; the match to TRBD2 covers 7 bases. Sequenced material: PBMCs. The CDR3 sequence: CASSLSGGPGELFF. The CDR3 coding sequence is TGTGCCAGCAGTTTATCGGGAGGGCCCGGGGAGCTGTTTTTT.